Listed here is a single T cell receptor (beta chain). Its antigen is not identified. These data originate in a study of cytotoxic CD8 clonotypes in ibrutinib-treated CLL. The study's findings and limits: Baseline clonality exceeded age-matched healthy donors and tracked circulating CD8+ T-cell counts.

Clones were read by immunoSEQ multiplex PCR, and TCRdb kept only the in-frame ones, dropping some. The sample consists of roughly 220,000 clones, 60% to 80% of them appearing once. In germline, CDR1 is SGHDT, CDR2 YYEEEE. V gave up 0 bases and J gave up 2 bases, with 5 bases separating them. This CDR3 comprises 13 residues. Sequencing was performed on PBMCs, taken after 12 months of ibrutinib treatment. This clonotype was obtained from a human donor with chronic lymphocytic leukemia. The chain links TRBV5-6 to TRBJ2-5; possibly TRBD1 for D (5 bases). CDR3 bases: TGTGCCAGCAGCTTGGGGACACAAGAGACCCAGTACTTC. It encodes CASSLGTQETQYF. Full variable domain (missing parts from reference TRBV5-6 and TRBJ2-5): DAGVTQSPTHLIKTRGQQVTLRCSPKSGHDTVSWYQQALGQGPQFIFQYYEEEERQRGNFPDRFSGHQFPNYSSELNVNALLLGDSALYLCASSLGTQETQYFGPGTRLLVL.